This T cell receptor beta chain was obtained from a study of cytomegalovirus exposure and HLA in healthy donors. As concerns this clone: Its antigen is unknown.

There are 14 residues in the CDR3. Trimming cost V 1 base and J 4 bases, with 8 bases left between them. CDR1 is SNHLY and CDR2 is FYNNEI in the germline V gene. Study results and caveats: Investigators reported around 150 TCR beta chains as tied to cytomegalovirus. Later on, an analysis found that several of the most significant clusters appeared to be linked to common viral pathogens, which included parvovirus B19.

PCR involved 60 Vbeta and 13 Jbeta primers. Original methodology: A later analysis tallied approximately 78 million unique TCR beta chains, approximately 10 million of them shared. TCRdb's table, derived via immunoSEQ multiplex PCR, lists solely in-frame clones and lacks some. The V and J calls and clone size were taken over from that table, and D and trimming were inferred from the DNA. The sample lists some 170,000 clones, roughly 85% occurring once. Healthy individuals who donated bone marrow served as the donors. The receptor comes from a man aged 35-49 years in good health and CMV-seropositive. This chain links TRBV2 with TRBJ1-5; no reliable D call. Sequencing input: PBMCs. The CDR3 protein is CASSEGRENQPQHF. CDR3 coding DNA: TGTGCCAGCAGTGAAGGTCGGGAGAATCAGCCCCAGCATTTT. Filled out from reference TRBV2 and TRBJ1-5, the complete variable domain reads EPEVTQTPSHQVTQMGQEVILRCVPISNHLYFYWYRQILGQKVEFLVSFYNNEISEKSEIFDDQFSVERPDGSNFTLKIRSTKLEDSAMYFCASSEGRENQPQHFGDGTRLSIL.